This TCR beta chain was captured in a study of T cells in Graves' hyperthyroidism and ophthalmopathy. For the study at large: Peripheral blood draws took place at initial diagnosis, ahead of any treatment. Study observations and caveats: The majority of expanded thyroid clonotypes above 0.001 also appeared in blood.

CDR1 MNHNY and CDR2 SVGAGI come from the germline V gene (reference sequence). V was cut by 0 bases and J by 1 base, with 9 bases left in between. This CDR3 contains 16 residues. Amplified TCR beta CDR3 regions came from RNA transcripts. Initially, a first-round RT-PCR of the TCR CDR3 employed the HTBI primer set. TCRdb analysed the multiplex PCR reads with MiXCR anew, one entry per CDR3 protein. In the table there are 300,000 to 450,000 distinct CDR3 sequences, around 20% of which are singletons. Ten or more counts support this clonotype. Its antigen is not identified. Exclusion of a patient resulted from uncontrolled infection, other autoimmune disease, pregnancy or lactation. Clinical symptoms, serum thyroxine and TRAb, thyroid ultrasound and orbital computed tomography were used for the diagnoses.

Material for sequencing was blood. This receptor was identified in a man aged 18 to 30 with Graves' ophthalmopathy. The rearrangement uses TRBV6-6 and TRBJ2-2; D possibly corresponds to TRBD1 (6 bases). The CDR3 region has the DNA TGTGCCAGCAGTTACTCGGGACACTTGAACACCGGGGAGCTGTTTTTT. Its protein product is CASSYSGHLNTGELFF.